This T cell receptor (beta chain) was captured by sequencing in a study of beta chain features in type 1 diabetes. Study overall: Cell yields, gender and age were comparable in patients and healthy donors.

CDR3 size: 13 residues. CDR1 is SGHTA and CDR2 is FQGNSA in the germline V gene. Trimming took 4 bases from V and 7 from J, leaving 11 bases between them. General observations from the study: Cells that show high TCR expression could be over-represented by cDNA sequencing. Shorter TCRB CDR3s, moderately but significantly so, marked every one of the four CD4+ subsets in Type 1 diabetes patients. Whether TCRB rearrangement is influenced by HLA type was left unresolved in this analysis.

Every bit of the isolated RNA underwent reverse transcription, so sequencing read expressed TCRB transcripts. TCRdb's copy holds only in-frame clones and misses some; the assay was immunoSEQ multiplex PCR. The sample has about 250,000 clones, approximately 14% seen once. In its sample, this clone was seen a few times. Antigen: not known. This clonotype was obtained from a middle-aged woman in good health. The chain uses TRBV7-2 and TRBJ1-5, with D unresolved. Sample: naive CD4+ T cells from blood. The CDR3 nucleotides read TGTGCCAGCAGCTCAGGCCTGGCCCAGCCCCAGCATTTT. The encoded protein is CASSSGLAQPQHF.